The 22 T cell receptor beta chains listed next were all sequenced from one sample in a study of T cell repertoires in cytomegalovirus infection. TCRdb re-derived calls from the reads in MiXCR, one entry per CDR3 protein. The table records some 500,000 distinct CDR3 sequences, around two fifths of them present only once. The antigens these receptors bind are not known. The sequencing here drew on cultured PBMCs, taken from culture after CMV antigen stimulation. Receptor source: a human donor in good health (CMV status not recorded). Some clones in this sample may be carry-over from other donors' samples.

The chain joins TRBV6-2 or TRBV6-3 to TRBJ1-1; D remains ambiguous. V shed 2 bases and J shed 8 bases, with 6 bases lying between them. The germline gives CDR1 MNHEY, CDR2 SVGEGT. The CDR3 runs to 11 residues. CDR3 coding DNA: TGTGCCAGCAGTTACGAGGCAGAAGCTTTCTTT. Translated, it gives CASSYEAEAFF.

This chain links TRBV5-4 with TRBJ2-1; 9 nucleotides match TRBD2. V was pared by 1 base and J by 0 bases, with 8 bases of the junction left unmatched. Germline CDR1 and CDR2: SGHNT and YYREEE (reference sequence). This CDR3 spans 18 amino acids. CDR3 coding DNA: TGTGCCAGCAGCTTGTCTAGCGGGGCTAAAAGCTCCTACAATGAGCAGTTCTTC. This translates into CASSLSSGAKSSYNEQFF. Drawing the rest from reference TRBV5-4 and TRBJ2-1, the complete variable domain is ETGVTQSPTHLIKTRGQQVTLRCSSQSGHNTVSWYQQALGQGPQFIFQYYREEENGRGNFPPRFSGLQFPNYSSELNVNALELDDSALYLCASSLSSGAKSSYNEQFFGPGTRLTVL.

A few counts support this clonotype. This CDR3 is CASSAGTVRTDTQYF. In nucleotides, the CDR3 is TGTGCCAGCAGCGCCGGGACAGTCCGCACAGATACGCAGTATTTT. The chain uses TRBV12-3 or TRBV12-4 and TRBJ2-3; 7 nucleotides agree with TRBD1. V was clipped by 6 bases and J by 1 base; unmatched bases: 7. The CDR3 runs to 15 residues.

This clonotype occurred a few times. The genes are TRBV12-3 or TRBV12-4 and TRBJ1-3; D is unclear. The CDR3 is made up of 15 amino acids. Deletions cut 6 bases from V and 0 bases from J, with 12 bases between. The DNA of the CDR3 is TGTGCCAGCAGCCCGGAAGGACTCTCTGGAAACACCATATATTTT. It translates to CASSPEGLSGNTIYF.

This clonotype appeared many times. The gene calls are TRBV7-2 and TRBJ2-3; D is unresolved. This CDR3 comprises 15 residues. Germline loops: CDR1 SGHTA, CDR2 FQGNSA. V gave up 1 base and J gave up 1 base, with 9 bases separating them. The CDR3, as DNA: TGTGCCAGCAGCTTAGGGCCGGATCGCACAGATACGCAGTATTTT. It is translated as CASSLGPDRTDTQYF.

V is TRBV6-1 and J is TRBJ2-5; D may be TRBD2 (5 bases). CDR3 length: 15 amino acids. V was cut by 4 bases and J by 4 bases, with 16 bases left in between. From germline, CDR1 is MNHNS and CDR2 SASEGT. The CDR3 is CASSALGKVVETQYF. The DNA of the CDR3 is TGTGCCAGCAGTGCCCTCGGGAAAGTGGTAGAGACCCAGTACTTC.

This clonotype was observed a handful of times. V and J are TRBV6-2 or TRBV6-3 and TRBJ2-2; 11 nucleotides line up with TRBD2. The J segment lost 4 bases and the V segment lost 7 bases, leaving 5 bases of the junction unmatched. This CDR3 spans 15 amino acids. From germline, CDR1 is MNHEY and CDR2 SVGEGT. CDR3 in DNA: TGTGCCAGCATCGGTAGCGGGAGGGCCACCGGGGAGCTGTTTTTT. Protein product: CASIGSGRATGELFF.

The V call is TRBV6-2 or TRBV6-3, the J call TRBJ2-3; D unclear. The V gene's germline CDR1 is MNHEY and CDR2 SVGEGT. This CDR3 contains 18 residues. The V end was cut by 2 bases, the J end by 1 base, with 19 bases between. The CDR3: CASSYPGGRAWGTDTQYF. In nucleotides, the CDR3 is TGTGCCAGCAGTTACCCTGGTGGAAGGGCATGGGGCACAGATACGCAGTATTTT.

This chain connects TRBV5-5 to TRBJ2-7, with 10 bases fitting TRBD2. Germline V gene lookup returns CDR1 SGHKS and CDR2 YYEKEE (reference sequence). J lost 5 bases, V lost 3 bases, and 8 bases had no gene match. The CDR3 length is 15 residues. The CDR3 nucleotides are TGTGCCAGCAGCTCGGTGGCTAGCGGGAGACACGAGCAGTACTTC. Translating gives CASSSVASGRHEQYF. Full variable domain (rest looked up from reference TRBV5-5 and TRBJ2-7): DAGVTQSPTHLIKTRGQQVTLRCSPISGHKSVSWYQQVLGQGPQFIFQYYEKEERGRGNFPDRFSARQFPNYSSELNVNALLLGDSALYLCASSSVASGRHEQYFGPGTRLTVT.

The V gene is TRBV7-2, the J gene TRBJ2-1; a possible D gene is TRBD2 (7 bases). The CDR3 is 15 amino acids. Trimming cost V 5 bases and J 7 bases, with 18 bases left between them. CDR1 and CDR2 from the germline V gene are SGHTA and FQGNSA. The CDR3 spells CASSKRGGGSNEQFF. CDR3 nucleotide sequence: TGTGCCAGCAGCAAGAGGGGCGGGGGCTCTAATGAGCAGTTCTTC.

About this clonotype itself: With a much larger clone just one base away, this may be a read error. The chain uses TRBV7-2 and TRBJ2-5, with a weak D call TRBD1 (5 bases). CDR1 and CDR2 (germline): SGHTA, FQGNSA. The CDR3 contains 14 residues. V was clipped by 3 bases and J by 2 bases, with 10 bases between them. CDR3 sequence: CASSLRTFQETQYF. The CDR3 DNA follows: TGTGCCAGCAGCTTGAGGACATTTCAAGAGACCCAGTACTTC.

This clonotype was detected a few times. Here the CDR3 reads CASSKHGEQPQHF. In nucleotides, the CDR3 is TGTGCCAGCAGCAAACACGGGGAGCAGCCCCAGCATTTT. The chain combines TRBV12-3 or TRBV12-4 with TRBJ1-5; unclear D gene. The CDR3 runs 13 residues. Trimming cost V 6 bases and J 7 bases, with 13 bases left between them.

The genes are TRBV19 and TRBJ2-1; 14 nucleotides agree with TRBD2. The length of the CDR3 is 19 residues. V was clipped by 8 bases and J by 2 bases; unmatched bases: 14. Germline assignment: CDR1 LNHDA and CDR2 SQIVND (reference sequence). Written as DNA, the CDR3 is TGTGCCAGTTCTACCCCCGGGACTAGCGGGAGAGGCGCCTACAATGAGCAGTTCTTC. As protein: CASSTPGTSGRGAYNEQFF.

The table lists this clonotype with a few counts. The J gene is TRBJ2-7, the V gene TRBV7-4; 8 bases align to TRBD2. V lost 4 bases to trimming and J lost 6 bases; unmatched junction nucleotides: 11. Germline V lookup: CDR1 SGHVT, CDR2 SQSDAQ. The CDR3 contains 15 residues. The DNA for the CDR3 is TGTGCCAGCAGCTCCACGGATAGCGGGATGCGCGAGCAGTACTTC. It specifies CASSSTDSGMREQYF. Variable domain in full (rest from reference TRBV7-4 and TRBJ2-7): GAGVSQSPRYKVAKRGRDVALRCDSISGHVTLYWYRQTLGQGSEVLTYSQSDAQRDKSGRPSGRFSAERPERSVSTLKIQRTEQGDSAVYLCASSSTDSGMREQYFGPGTRLTVT.

The V call is TRBV28, the J call TRBJ2-1, with 11 bases fitting TRBD2. Per germline, CDR1 MDHEN and CDR2 SYDVKM. This CDR3 has 15 residues. The junction had 6 bases not matched to a gene; V was cut back by 6 bases and J by 5 bases. This chain's CDR3 is CASSPMGLADNEQFF. The CDR3, as DNA: TGTGCCAGCAGCCCCATGGGACTAGCGGACAATGAGCAGTTCTTC.

In nucleotides, the CDR3 is TGTGCCAGCTCACCAGGTAGCCTCTTCCAAGAGACCCAGTACTTC. This sequence encodes CASSPGSLFQETQYF. The chain recombines TRBV18 with TRBJ2-5, with no clear D. Germline loops: CDR1 KGHSH, CDR2 LQKENI. V lost 2 bases to trimming and J lost 1 base, with 11 bases between them. The CDR3 is 15 residues long.

Only a few counts were recorded for this clonotype. The chain uses TRBV6-5 and TRBJ2-7; 9 positions match TRBD1. The CDR3 spans 17 residues. Germline V lookup: CDR1 MNHEY, CDR2 SVGAGI. With V trimmed by 3 bases and J by 1 base, 10 bases remained unmatched. CDR3 sequence: CASSYAPPGQGSYEQYF. Written as DNA, the CDR3 is TGTGCCAGCAGTTATGCCCCACCGGGACAGGGATCCTACGAGCAGTACTTC.

The CDR3 sequence: CASRRGTSSGANVLTF. Written as DNA, the CDR3 is TGTGCCAGCAGGAGGGGGACTAGCTCTGGGGCCAACGTCCTGACTTTC. The V call is TRBV7-8, the J call TRBJ2-6, with 8 bases matching TRBD2. CDR3 size: 16 residues. Germline values: CDR1 SGHVS, CDR2 FQNEAQ. V dropped 6 bases and J dropped 0; count of bases not matched to a gene: 4.

V gene TRBV6-5 combines with J gene TRBJ2-5, with 9 positions matching TRBD1. The CDR3 is 17 residues long. V was clipped by 0 bases and J by 3 bases; unmatched bases: 8. Germline assignment: CDR1 MNHEY and CDR2 SVGAGI. CDR3 coding DNA: TGTGCCAGCAGTTACTCGACATGGGACAGGGTGGAAGAGACCCAGTACTTC. This gives the protein CASSYSTWDRVEETQYF.

This clonotype was observed a few times. This chain joins TRBV25-1 and TRBJ1-2, with 7 bases aligning to TRBD1. The V segment lost 5 bases and the J segment 7 bases; nucleotides outside the gene matches: 13. There are 15 residues in the CDR3. Germline-derived CDR1 and CDR2 are MGHDK and SYGVNS. The CDR3: CASSTTPGGGSGYTF. CDR3 bases: TGTGCCAGCAGTACTACCCCAGGGGGGGGATCTGGCTACACCTTC.

This clonotype was counted between two and nine times. The chain is built from TRBV7-8 and TRBJ2-5; possible D gene TRBD2, 5 bases. The CDR3 totals 13 residues. V lost 8 bases, J lost 4 bases, and 14 bases lay in between. Germline lookup yields CDR1 SGHVS and CDR2 FQNEAQ. CDR3 protein: CASFRTLGETQYF. The CDR3 DNA reads as TGTGCCAGCTTCAGGACTTTGGGAGAGACCCAGTACTTC.

The chain carries TRBV4-1 and TRBJ1-2; 7 positions agree with TRBD1. Trimming cost V 1 base and J 5 bases; bases outside gene matches: 13. Germline lookup yields CDR1 MGHRA and CDR2 YSYEKL. The CDR3 covers 17 residues. CDR3 DNA: TGCGCCAGCAGCCAAGGGGGCCCAAGGGGGCTGCGGTATGGCTACACCTTC. It encodes CASSQGGPRGLRYGYTF.